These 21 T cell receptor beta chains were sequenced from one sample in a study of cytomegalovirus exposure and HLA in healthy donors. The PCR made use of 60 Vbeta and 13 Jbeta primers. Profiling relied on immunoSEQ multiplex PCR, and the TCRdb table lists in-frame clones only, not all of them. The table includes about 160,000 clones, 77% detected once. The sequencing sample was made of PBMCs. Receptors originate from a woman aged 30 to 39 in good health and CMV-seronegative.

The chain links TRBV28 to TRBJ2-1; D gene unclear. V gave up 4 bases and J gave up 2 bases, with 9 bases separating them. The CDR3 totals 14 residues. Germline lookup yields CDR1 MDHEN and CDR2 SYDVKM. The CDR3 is CASSYKRPYNEQFF. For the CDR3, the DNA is TGTGCCAGCAGTTACAAGCGACCCTACAATGAGCAGTTCTTC. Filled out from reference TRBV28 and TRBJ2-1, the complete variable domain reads DVKVTQSSRYLVKRTGEKVFLECVQDMDHENMFWYRQDPGLGLRLIYFSYDVKMKEKGDIPEGYSVSREKKERFSLILESASTNQTSMYLCASSYKRPYNEQFFGPGTRLTVL.

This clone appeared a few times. CDR3 sequence (DNA): TGTGCCAGCAGTGAAGCGCTTCTATACGGGGAGAGCTCTGGAAACACCATATATTTT. Residues: CASSEALLYGESSGNTIYF. The chain links TRBV2 to TRBJ1-3; no clear D. The CDR3 has 19 amino acids. The germline V gene encodes CDR1 SNHLY and CDR2 FYNNEI. V gave up 0 bases and J gave up 0 bases, with 18 bases separating them.

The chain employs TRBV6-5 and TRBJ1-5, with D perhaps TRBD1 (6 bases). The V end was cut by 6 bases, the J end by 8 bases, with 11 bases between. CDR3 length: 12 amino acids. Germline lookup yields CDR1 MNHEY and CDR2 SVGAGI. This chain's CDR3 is CASSRGGEPQHF. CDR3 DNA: TGTGCCAGCAGCAGAGGGGGAGAGCCCCAGCATTTT.

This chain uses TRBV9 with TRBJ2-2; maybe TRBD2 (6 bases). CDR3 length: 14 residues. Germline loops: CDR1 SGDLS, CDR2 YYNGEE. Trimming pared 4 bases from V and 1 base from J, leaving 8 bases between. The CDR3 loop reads CASSRSGNTGELFF. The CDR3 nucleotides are TGTGCCAGCAGCCGTAGCGGGAACACCGGGGAGCTGTTTTTT.

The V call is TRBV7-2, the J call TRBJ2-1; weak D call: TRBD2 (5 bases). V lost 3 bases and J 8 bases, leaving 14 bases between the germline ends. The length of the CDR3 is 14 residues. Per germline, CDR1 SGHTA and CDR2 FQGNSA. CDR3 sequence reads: CASSLSGKRDEQFF. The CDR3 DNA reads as TGTGCCAGCAGCTTGTCCGGAAAGAGGGATGAGCAGTTCTTC. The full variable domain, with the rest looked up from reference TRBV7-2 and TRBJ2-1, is GAGVSQSPSNKVTEKGKDVELRCDPISGHTALYWYRQSLGQGLEFLIYFQGNSAPDKSGLPSDRFSAERTGGSVSTLTIQRTQQEDSAVYLCASSLSGKRDEQFFGPGTRLTVL.

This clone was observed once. CDR3 loop: CAISDGTLQETQYF. For the CDR3, the DNA is TGTGCCATCAGTGATGGGACACTTCAAGAGACCCAGTACTTC. V and J are TRBV10-3 and TRBJ2-5, with a weak D call TRBD1 (6 bases). There are 14 residues in the CDR3. Trimming removed 3 bases from V and 2 bases from J, with 10 bases in between. From germline, CDR1 is ENHRY and CDR2 SYGVKD.

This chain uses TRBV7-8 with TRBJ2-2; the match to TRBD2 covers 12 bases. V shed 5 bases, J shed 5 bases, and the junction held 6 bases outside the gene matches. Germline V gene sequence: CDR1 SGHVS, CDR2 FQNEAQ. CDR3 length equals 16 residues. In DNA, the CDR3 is TGTGCCAGCAGCGCTACCGGGACTAGCGGGACCGGGGAGCTGTTTTTT. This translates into CASSATGTSGTGELFF.

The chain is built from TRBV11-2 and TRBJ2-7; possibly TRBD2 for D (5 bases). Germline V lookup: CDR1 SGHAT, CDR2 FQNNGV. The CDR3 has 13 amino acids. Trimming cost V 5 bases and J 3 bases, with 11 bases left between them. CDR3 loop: CASSLRGNYEQYF. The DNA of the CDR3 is TGTGCCAGCAGCCTCCGAGGGAACTACGAGCAGTACTTC.

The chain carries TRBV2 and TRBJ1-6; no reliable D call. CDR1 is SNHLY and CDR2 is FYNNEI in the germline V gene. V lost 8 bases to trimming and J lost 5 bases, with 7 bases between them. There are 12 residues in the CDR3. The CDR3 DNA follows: TGTGCCAGCTACGGGGATAATTCACCCCTCCACTTT. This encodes CASYGDNSPLHF.

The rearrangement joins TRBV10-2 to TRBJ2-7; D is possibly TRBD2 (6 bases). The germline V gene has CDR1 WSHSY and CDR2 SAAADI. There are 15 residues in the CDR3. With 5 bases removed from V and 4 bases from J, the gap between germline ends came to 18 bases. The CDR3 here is CASSYQRGIAYEQYF. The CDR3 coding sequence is TGCGCCAGCAGTTATCAACGCGGGATCGCGTACGAGCAGTACTTC.

The CDR3 DNA reads TGTGCCAGCAGCCAAGGTGGGACAGTCTATAGCAATCAGCCCCAGCATTTT. Encoded protein: CASSQGGTVYSNQPQHF. The chain combines TRBV4-2 with TRBJ1-5; TRBD1 matches at 7 bases. V was clipped by 1 base and J by 0 bases; unmatched bases: 6. The CDR3 has 17 amino acids. Germline V gene data show CDR1 as LGHNA and CDR2 as YNFKEQ.

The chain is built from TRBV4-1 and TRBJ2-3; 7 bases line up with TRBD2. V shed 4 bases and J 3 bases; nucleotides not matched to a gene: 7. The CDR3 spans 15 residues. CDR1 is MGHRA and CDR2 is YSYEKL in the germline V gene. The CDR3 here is CASSPYGGSTDTQYF. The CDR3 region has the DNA TGCGCCAGCAGCCCCTATGGCGGGAGTACAGATACGCAGTATTTT.

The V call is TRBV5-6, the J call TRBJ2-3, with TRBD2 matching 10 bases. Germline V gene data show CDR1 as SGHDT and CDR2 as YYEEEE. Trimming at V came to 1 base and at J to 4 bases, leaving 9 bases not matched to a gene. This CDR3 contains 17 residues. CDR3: CASSLRSASGRADTQYF. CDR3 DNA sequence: TGTGCCAGCAGCTTGCGATCGGCCAGCGGGAGGGCAGATACGCAGTATTTT.

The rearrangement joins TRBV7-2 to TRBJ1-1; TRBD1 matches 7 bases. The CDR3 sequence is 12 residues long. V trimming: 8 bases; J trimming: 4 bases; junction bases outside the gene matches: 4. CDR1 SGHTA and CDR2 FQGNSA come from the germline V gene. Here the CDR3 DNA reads TGTGCCAGCTCTGACAGGGTCACTGAAGCTTTCTTT. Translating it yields CASSDRVTEAFF.

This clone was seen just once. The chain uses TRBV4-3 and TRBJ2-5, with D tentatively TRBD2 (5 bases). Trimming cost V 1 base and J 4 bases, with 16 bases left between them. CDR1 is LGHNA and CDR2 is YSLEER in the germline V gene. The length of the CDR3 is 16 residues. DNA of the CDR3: TGCGCCAGCAGCCAAGGGGTGGGAGAGCTGGCAGAGACCCAGTACTTC. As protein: CASSQGVGELAETQYF.

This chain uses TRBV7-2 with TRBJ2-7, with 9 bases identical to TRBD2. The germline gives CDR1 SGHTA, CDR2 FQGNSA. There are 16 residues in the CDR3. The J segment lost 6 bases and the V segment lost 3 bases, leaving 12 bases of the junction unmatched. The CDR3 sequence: CASSFSGLASGSEQYF. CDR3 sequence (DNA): TGTGCCAGCAGCTTCTCGGGACTAGCTTCGGGGAGCGAGCAGTACTTC.

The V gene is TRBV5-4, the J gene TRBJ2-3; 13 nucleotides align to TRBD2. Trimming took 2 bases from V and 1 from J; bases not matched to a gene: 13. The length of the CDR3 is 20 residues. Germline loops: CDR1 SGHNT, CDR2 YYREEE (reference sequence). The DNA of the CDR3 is TGTGCCAGCAGCTTAAAGCCCGTACTAGCGGGGGGGCCCGGCACAGATACGCAGTATTTT. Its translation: CASSLKPVLAGGPGTDTQYF.

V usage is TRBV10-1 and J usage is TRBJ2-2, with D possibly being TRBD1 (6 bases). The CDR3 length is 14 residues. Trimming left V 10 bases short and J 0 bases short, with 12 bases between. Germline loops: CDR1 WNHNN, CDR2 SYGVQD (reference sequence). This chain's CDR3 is CATRGHSNTGELFF. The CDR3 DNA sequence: TGCGCCACCCGGGGACATTCGAACACCGGGGAGCTGTTTTTT.

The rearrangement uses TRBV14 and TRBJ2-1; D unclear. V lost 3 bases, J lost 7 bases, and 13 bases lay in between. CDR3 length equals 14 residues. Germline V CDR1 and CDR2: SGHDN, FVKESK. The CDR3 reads CASSHQLYTNEQFF. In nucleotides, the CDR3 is TGTGCCAGCAGCCACCAACTATATACAAATGAGCAGTTCTTC.

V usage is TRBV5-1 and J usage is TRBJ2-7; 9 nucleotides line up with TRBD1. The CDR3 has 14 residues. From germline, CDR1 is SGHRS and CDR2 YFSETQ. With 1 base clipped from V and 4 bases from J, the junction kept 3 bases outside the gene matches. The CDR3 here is CASSLMGQGYEQYF. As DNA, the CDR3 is TGCGCCAGCAGCTTGATGGGACAGGGTTACGAGCAGTACTTC.

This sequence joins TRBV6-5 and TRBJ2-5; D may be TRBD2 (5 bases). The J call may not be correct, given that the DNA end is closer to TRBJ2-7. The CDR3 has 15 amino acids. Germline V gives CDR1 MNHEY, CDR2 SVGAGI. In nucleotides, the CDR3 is TGTGCCAGCAGTTACGAGGGCAGGAGAGCCTACGAGCAGTACTTC. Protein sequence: CASSYEGRRAYEQYF.